This T cell receptor beta chain was captured in a study of T cells after yellow fever vaccination. This clonotype was picked up a small number of times. This CDR3 is 18 amino acids long. The V and J ends lost 4 bases and 0 bases respectively, with 16 bases between them. Per the germline V gene, CDR1 is MGHDK and CDR2 is SYGVNS. TCRdb called the 5' RACE reads again in MiXCR, with one record for every CDR3 protein. The data contain about 500,000 distinct CDR3 sequences, around 16% of them singletons. The source is a man aged 18 to 30 who received the YFV17D yellow fever vaccine. The sequencing here drew on PBMCs, taken more than 4 days after the first yellow fever vaccination. This chain uses TRBV25-1 with TRBJ2-6, with D perhaps matching TRBD1 or TRBD2 (5 bases each). The CDR3 nucleotides read TGTGCCAGCAGTGCCCGGGACGGTGGGAGCTCTGGGGCCAACGTCCTGACTTTC. This codes for CASSARDGGSSGANVLTF. Variable domain in full (rest from reference TRBV25-1 and TRBJ2-6): EADIYQTPRYLVIGTGKKITLECSQTMGHDKMYWYQQDPGMELHLIHYSYGVNSTEKGDLSSESTVSRIRTEHFPLTLESARPSHTSQYLCASSARDGGSSGANVLTFGAGSRLTVL.